These 10 T cell receptor beta chains originate from one sample sequenced in a study of T cell repertoires in cytomegalovirus infection. The antigens these receptors bind are not known. Each CDR3 protein gets one entry after TCRdb re-called the reads with MiXCR. The sample consists of 750,000 to 950,000 distinct CDR3 sequences, just under 30% of them appearing once. The sequencing used cultured CD8+ T cells from PBMCs, collected from culture after CMV antigen stimulation. The receptors shown here come from a human donor in good health (CMV status not recorded). Some clones in this sample may be carry-over from other donors' samples.

The J gene is TRBJ2-2, the V gene TRBV7-3, with D possibly TRBD1 on 7 matching bases. Germline loops: CDR1 SGHTA, CDR2 FQGTGA. The V end was cut by 7 bases, the J end by 4 bases, with 16 bases between. This CDR3 contains 15 residues. CDR3 protein: CASNTGGGGTGELFF. CDR3 DNA sequence: TGTGCCAGCAATACCGGAGGGGGCGGCACCGGGGAGCTGTTTTTT.

This chain connects TRBV24-1 to TRBJ2-3, with D unclear. CDR1 KGHDR and CDR2 SFDVKD come from the germline V gene. The V and J ends lost 3 bases and 0 bases respectively, with 9 bases between them. This CDR3 has 15 residues. The DNA for the CDR3 is TGTGCCACCAGTGATATGCAGGACAGCACAGATACGCAGTATTTT. It specifies CATSDMQDSTDTQYF.

The chain joins TRBV6-1 to TRBJ1-1, with D possibly being TRBD1 (5 bases). Germline V CDR1 and CDR2: MNHNS, SASEGT. CDR3 length: 14 amino acids. CDR3 nucleotide sequence: TGTGCTGCAGGGCAGGACGCTTTGAACACTGAAGCTTTCTTT. This gives the protein CAAGQDALNTEAFF.

The chain links TRBV7-6 to TRBJ2-3; 7 bases map to TRBD2. CDR1 SGHVS and CDR2 FNYEAQ come from the germline V gene. The CDR3 consists of 11 residues. V trimming: 4 bases; J trimming: 8 bases; junction bases outside the gene matches: 0. CDR3 DNA sequence: TGTGCCAGCAGCTGGGGGGGTACGCAGTATTTT. Its translation is CASSWGGTQYF.

The V call is TRBV7-2, the J call TRBJ1-1; 7 bases map to TRBD1. The CDR3 totals 14 residues. With V trimmed by 4 bases and J by 3 bases, 5 bases remained unmatched. Germline V CDR1 and CDR2: SGHTA, FQGNSA. The CDR3 DNA sequence: TGTGCCAGCAGCTCCAGGACAGGTTACACTGAAGCTTTCTTT. This codes for CASSSRTGYTEAFF.

This chain uses TRBV6-5 with TRBJ1-2, with D unclear. This CDR3 is built from 13 residues. The V end lost 0 bases, the J end lost 4 bases, and 6 bases lay between the germline ends. Germline V gives CDR1 MNHEY, CDR2 SVGAGI. The CDR3 region has the DNA TGTGCCAGCAGTTACTCACAGACCTATGGCTACACCTTC. Translation: CASSYSQTYGYTF.

The chain links TRBV2 to TRBJ1-4, with a possible D match to TRBD1 (5 bases). CDR1 and CDR2 (germline): SNHLY, FYNNEI. This CDR3 has 17 residues. V was shortened by 0 bases and J by 6 bases, with 17 bases between the two germline ends. CDR3 nucleotides: TGTGCCAGCAGTGAAGCTGGGGTGGAGGGGATCGATGAAAAACTGTTTTTT. It translates to CASSEAGVEGIDEKLFF.

This clonotype was found a few times. The chain recombines TRBV20-1 with TRBJ2-1; TRBD1 matches at 7 bases. The J segment lost 1 base and the V segment lost 6 bases, leaving 12 bases of the junction unmatched. Germline CDR1 and CDR2: DFQATT and SNEGSKA (reference sequence). CDR3 length: 16 amino acids. CDR3 sequence: CSAEKGGAPSYNEQFF. The DNA of the CDR3 is TGCAGTGCCGAAAAAGGGGGCGCGCCTTCCTACAATGAGCAGTTCTTC.

This rearrangement joins TRBV7-8 to TRBJ2-7; D not resolved. The germline gives CDR1 SGHVS, CDR2 FQNEAQ. The CDR3 sequence is 14 residues long. Trimming left V 1 base short and J 3 bases short, with 10 bases between. CDR3 protein: CASSLVGPNYEQYF. The CDR3 bases are TGTGCCAGCAGCTTAGTTGGTCCGAACTACGAGCAGTACTTC. The full variable domain, completed using reference TRBV7-8 and TRBJ2-7, is GAGVSQSPRYKVAKRGQDVALRCDPISGHVSLFWYQQALGQGPEFLTYFQNEAQLDKSGLPSDRFFAERPEGSVSTLKIQRTQQEDSAVYLCASSLVGPNYEQYFGPGTRLTVT.

The chain is built from TRBV7-9 and TRBJ1-1; 8 bases line up with TRBD1. Germline V gene data show CDR1 as SEHNR and CDR2 as FQNEAQ (reference sequence). The CDR3 loop spans 13 amino acids. The V and J ends lost 6 bases and 4 bases, in that order; junction bases with no gene match: 4. CDR3 amino acids: CASRTGVFTEAFF. Here the CDR3 DNA reads TGTGCCAGCAGGACAGGGGTTTTCACTGAAGCTTTCTTT.